This T cell receptor beta chain was retrieved from a study of cytomegalovirus exposure and HLA in healthy donors. The CDR3 covers 14 residues. The germline CDR1 and CDR2 sequences are LNHNV and YYDKDF (reference sequence). Trimming shortened V by 8 bases and J by 2 bases, and 15 bases separated the two germline ends. The primer mix had 60 Vbeta and 13 Jbeta primers. The protocol was immunoSEQ multiplex PCR, while the TCRdb copy is restricted to in-frame clones and leaves out a portion. The data show about 190,000 clones, roughly 80% seen once. The sequencing sample was made of PBMCs. The sequence was collected from a middle-aged man in good health and CMV-seropositive. The chain has TRBV15 and TRBJ1-1; tentatively, D is TRBD1 (5 bases). The CDR3 DNA reads as TGTGCCACCGGAAGTGGAGACAGAAACACTGAAGCTTTCTTT. Translated: CATGSGDRNTEAFF.